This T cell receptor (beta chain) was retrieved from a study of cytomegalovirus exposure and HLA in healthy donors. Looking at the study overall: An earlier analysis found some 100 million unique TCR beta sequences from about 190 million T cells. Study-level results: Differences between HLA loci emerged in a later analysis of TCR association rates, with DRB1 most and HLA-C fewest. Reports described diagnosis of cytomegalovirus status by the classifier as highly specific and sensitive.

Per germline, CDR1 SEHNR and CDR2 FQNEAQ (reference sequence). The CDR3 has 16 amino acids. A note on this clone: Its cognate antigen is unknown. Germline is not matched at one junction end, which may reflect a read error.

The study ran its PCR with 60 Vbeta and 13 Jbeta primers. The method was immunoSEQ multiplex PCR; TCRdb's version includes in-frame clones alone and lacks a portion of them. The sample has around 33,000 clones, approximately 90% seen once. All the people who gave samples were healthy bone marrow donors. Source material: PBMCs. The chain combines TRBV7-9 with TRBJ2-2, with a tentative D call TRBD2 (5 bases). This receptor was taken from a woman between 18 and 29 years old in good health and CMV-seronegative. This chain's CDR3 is CSSSLPPAAYTGELFF. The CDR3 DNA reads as TGTTCCAGCAGCTTACCCCCAGCGGCGTACACCGGGGAGCTGTTTTTT.